This TCR beta chain derives from a study of early T cells in non-severe SARS-CoV-2 infection. This clonotype has a count of ten or more. CDR1 and CDR2 (germline): SEHNR, FQNEAQ (reference sequence). This CDR3 has 12 amino acids. The V end lost 5 bases, the J end lost 5 bases, and 8 bases lay between the germline ends. cDNA molecules, individually, were tagged with unique molecular identifiers. From the 5' RACE reads, TCRdb called clonotypes with MiXCR, one entry per CDR3 protein. There are about 66,000 distinct CDR3 sequences in the sample; roughly 13% occur only once, and almost 8.5% lies in the top ten.

This chain links TRBV7-9 with TRBJ2-3; D ambiguous. The sequence came from an adult who was a healthcare worker with PCR-confirmed SARS-CoV-2 infection or an uninfected control (not recorded which). Sequencing was carried out using whole blood. In nucleotides, the CDR3 is TGTGCCAGCAGCACCCTAGGAGATACGCAGTATTTT. Protein sequence: CASSTLGDTQYF.